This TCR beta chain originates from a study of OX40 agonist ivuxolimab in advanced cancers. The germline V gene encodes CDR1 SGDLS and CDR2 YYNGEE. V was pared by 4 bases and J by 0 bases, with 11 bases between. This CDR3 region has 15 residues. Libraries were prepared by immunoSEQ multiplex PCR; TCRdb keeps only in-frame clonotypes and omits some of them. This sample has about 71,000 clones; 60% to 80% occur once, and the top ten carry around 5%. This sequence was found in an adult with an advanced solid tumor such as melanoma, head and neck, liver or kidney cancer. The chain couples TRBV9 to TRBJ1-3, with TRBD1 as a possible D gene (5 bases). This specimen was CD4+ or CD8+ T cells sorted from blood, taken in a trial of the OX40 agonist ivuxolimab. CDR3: CASSPGTSSGNTIYF. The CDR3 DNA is TGTGCCAGCAGCCCCGGGACGAGCTCTGGAAACACCATATATTTT.